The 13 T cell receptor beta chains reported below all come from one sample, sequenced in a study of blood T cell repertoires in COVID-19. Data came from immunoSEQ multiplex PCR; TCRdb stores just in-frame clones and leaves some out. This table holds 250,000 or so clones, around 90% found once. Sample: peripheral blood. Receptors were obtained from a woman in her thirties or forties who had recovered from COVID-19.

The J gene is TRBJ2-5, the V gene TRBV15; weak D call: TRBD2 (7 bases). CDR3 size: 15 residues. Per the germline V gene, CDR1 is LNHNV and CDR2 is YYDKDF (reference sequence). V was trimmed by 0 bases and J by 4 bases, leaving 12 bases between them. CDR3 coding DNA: TGTGCCACCAGCAGAGATACGGGGGGCGTAGAGACCCAGTACTTC. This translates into CATSRDTGGVETQYF.

The CDR3 loop reads CASSLPGQVEKLFF. In nucleotides, the CDR3 is TGTGCCAGCAGCCTTCCTGGACAGGTTGAAAAACTGTTTTTT. The rearrangement joins TRBV14 to TRBJ1-4, with 7 positions matching TRBD1. Germline V gene sequence: CDR1 SGHDN, CDR2 FVKESK. V lost 4 bases and J lost 7; bases outside the gene matches: 6. The length of the CDR3 is 14 residues.

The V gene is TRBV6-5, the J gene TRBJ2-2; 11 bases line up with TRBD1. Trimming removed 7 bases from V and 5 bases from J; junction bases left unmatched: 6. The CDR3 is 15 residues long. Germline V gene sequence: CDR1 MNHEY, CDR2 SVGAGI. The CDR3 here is CASNQGQGETGELFF. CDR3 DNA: TGTGCCAGCAACCAGGGACAGGGGGAAACCGGGGAGCTGTTTTTT.

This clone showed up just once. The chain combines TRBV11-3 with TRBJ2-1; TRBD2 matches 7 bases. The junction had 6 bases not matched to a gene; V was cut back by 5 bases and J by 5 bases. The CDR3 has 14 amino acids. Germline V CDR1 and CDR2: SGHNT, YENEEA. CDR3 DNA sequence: TGTGCCAGCAGCGCACCCGGGAGGAACAATGAGCAGTTCTTC. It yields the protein CASSAPGRNNEQFF.

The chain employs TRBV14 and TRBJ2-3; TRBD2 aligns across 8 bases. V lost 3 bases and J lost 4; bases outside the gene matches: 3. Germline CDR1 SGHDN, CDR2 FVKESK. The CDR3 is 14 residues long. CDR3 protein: CASSQRAGADTQYF. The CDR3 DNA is TGTGCCAGCAGCCAGAGAGCGGGAGCAGATACGCAGTATTTT.

This CDR3 reads CASSSPTGSLLDEQFF. The CDR3 region has the DNA TGTGCCAGCAGTTCGCCGACAGGGAGCCTTTTGGATGAGCAGTTCTTC. The chain combines TRBV28 with TRBJ2-1, with 7 bases lining up with TRBD1. Germline lookup yields CDR1 MDHEN and CDR2 SYDVKM. V shed 4 bases, J shed 8 bases, and the junction held 14 bases outside the gene matches. The CDR3 length is 16 residues.

CDR3: CASRSTPAEPQHF. CDR3 DNA: TGTGCCAGCAGGTCGACCCCGGCGGAGCCCCAGCATTTT. This chain links TRBV2 with TRBJ1-5, with D uncertain. The germline CDR1 and CDR2 sequences are SNHLY and FYNNEI. The CDR3 is 13 residues long. V was trimmed by 6 bases and J by 8 bases, leaving 14 bases between them.

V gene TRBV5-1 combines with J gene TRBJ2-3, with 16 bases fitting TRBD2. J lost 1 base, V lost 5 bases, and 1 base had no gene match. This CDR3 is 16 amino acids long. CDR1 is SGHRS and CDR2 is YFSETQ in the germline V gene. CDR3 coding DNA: TGCGCCAGCAGGGGACTAGCGGGAGGGGGCACAGATACGCAGTATTTT. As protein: CASRGLAGGGTDTQYF.

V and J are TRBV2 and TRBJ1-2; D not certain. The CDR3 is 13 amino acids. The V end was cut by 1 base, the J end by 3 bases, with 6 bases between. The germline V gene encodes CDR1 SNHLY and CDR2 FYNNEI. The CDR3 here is CASSEVGDYGYTF. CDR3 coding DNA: TGTGCCAGCAGTGAAGTCGGAGACTATGGCTACACCTTC.

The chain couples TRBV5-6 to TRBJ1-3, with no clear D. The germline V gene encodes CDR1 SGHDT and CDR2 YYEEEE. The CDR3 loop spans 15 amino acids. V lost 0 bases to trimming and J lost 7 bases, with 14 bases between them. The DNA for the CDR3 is TGTGCCAGCAGCTTGGACGGGGATATATTGAACACCATATATTTT. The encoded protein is CASSLDGDILNTIYF.

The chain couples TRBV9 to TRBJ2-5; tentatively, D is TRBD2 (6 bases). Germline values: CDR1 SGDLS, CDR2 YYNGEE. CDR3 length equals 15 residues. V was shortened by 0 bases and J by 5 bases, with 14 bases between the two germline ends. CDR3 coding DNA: TGTGCCAGCAGCGTAGAGTCGGGAGTCTCGGAGACCCAGTACTTC. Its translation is CASSVESGVSETQYF.

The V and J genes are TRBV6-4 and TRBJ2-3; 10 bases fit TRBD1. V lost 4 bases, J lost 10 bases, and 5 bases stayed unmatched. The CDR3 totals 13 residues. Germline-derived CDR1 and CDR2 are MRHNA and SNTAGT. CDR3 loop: CASSVRDRGAQYF. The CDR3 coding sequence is TGTGCCAGCAGTGTCCGGGACAGGGGAGCGCAGTATTTT.

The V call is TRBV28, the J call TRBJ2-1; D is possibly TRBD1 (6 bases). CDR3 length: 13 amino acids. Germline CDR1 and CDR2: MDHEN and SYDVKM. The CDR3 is CFPQGPVYNEQFF. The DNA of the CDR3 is TGTTTTCCCCAGGGGCCGGTCTACAATGAGCAGTTCTTC.